The clone carrying this T cell receptor beta chain has only one observation. Measured with immunoSEQ multiplex PCR; TCRdb has only the in-frame clones, and not every one. The data show approximately 470,000 clones, around 90% seen once. This entry belongs to a study of blood T cell repertoires in COVID-19. This CDR3 spans 15 amino acids. Germline CDR1 SGHVS, CDR2 FNYEAQ. V shed 1 base and J 5 bases; nucleotides not matched to a gene: 5. The TCR was taken from a woman aged 18 to 35 who had recovered from COVID-19. This rearrangement joins TRBV7-6 to TRBJ2-5; 9 bases fit TRBD2. Sequenced: PBMCs or T cells enriched from blood (not recorded which). CDR3 in amino acids: CASSLELAGWETQYF. CDR3 in DNA: TGTGCCAGCAGCTTAGAGCTAGCGGGGTGGGAGACCCAGTACTTC.